This T cell receptor (beta chain) derives from a study of blood T cell repertoires in COVID-19. On the study more broadly: The samples span acute and convalescent COVID-19 from the United States, Italy and Spain. From T cells, B-cell-depleted T cells, or PBMCs came the material, which was cDNA or gDNA.

This clone appeared a single time. Germline CDR1 SNHLY, CDR2 FYNNEI. The CDR3 totals 14 residues. V was pared by 6 bases and J by 7 bases, with 9 bases of the junction left unmatched. TCRdb's copy holds only in-frame clones and misses some; the assay was immunoSEQ multiplex PCR. Among approximately 220,000 clones listed, 84% were seen once. Cohorts were based on clinical histories the participants reported. This chain uses TRBV2 with TRBJ1-2, with 9 bases identical to TRBD1. This receptor was taken from a woman in her thirties or forties who had recovered from COVID-19. The specimen was PBMCs or T cells enriched from blood (not recorded which). DNA for the CDR3: TGTGCCAGCAGGGGGGGACAGGGTATAGGTGGCTACACCTTC. Amino acids: CASRGGQGIGGYTF.